These 8 T cell receptor beta chains were sequenced from one sample in a study of T cell responses to AZD1222 COVID-19 vaccine (dated by TCRdb to about 2021). The receptor library was made with the immunoSEQ multiplex PCR assay. The clones in this table, taken by TCRdb from immuneACCESS, are in-frame only. Not every clone is retained; where verified, under half of the shortfall comes from an unresolved V gene, and the cause of the rest is unknown. For this sample there are fewer than 150,000 clones; about 90% appear just once. The top ten hold about 10% of the sample. This specimen's time point label, per the study, means: baseline before first vaccination. The source was peripheral blood, collected on day 0 of AZD1222 vaccination. The origin of the receptors is an adult in good health.

The chain uses TRBV11-2 and TRBJ2-3; unclear D gene. The CDR3 sequence is 12 residues long. Trimming stripped 2 bases from V and 4 bases from J, with 4 bases between. Germline lookup yields CDR1 SGHAT and CDR2 FQNNGV. The CDR3 region has the DNA TGTGCCAGCAGCTTAAGTGCAGATACGCAGTATTTT. It specifies CASSLSADTQYF.

The chain combines TRBV18 with TRBJ1-5, with D possibly matching TRBD1 (5 bases). V was cut by 8 bases and J by 5 bases, with 13 bases left in between. This CDR3 has 13 amino acids. Germline V gene sequence: CDR1 KGHSH, CDR2 LQKENI. DNA of the CDR3: TGTGCCAGCGCCGGAGGGGCGGATCAGCCCCAGCATTTT. Residues: CASAGGADQPQHF.

The chain uses TRBV11-2 and TRBJ1-2; 12 nucleotides align to TRBD1. Looked up from germline, CDR1 is SGHAT and CDR2 is FQNNGV. The V segment lost 4 bases and the J segment 8 bases; nucleotides outside the gene matches: 11. The CDR3 has 16 amino acids. This CDR3 is CASSSAGTGGNWGYTF. The CDR3 DNA is TGTGCCAGCAGCTCAGCAGGGACAGGGGGCAATTGGGGCTACACCTTC.

The chain is built from TRBV12-5 and TRBJ2-7; 10 nucleotides align to TRBD1. Germline V gene sequence: CDR1 LGHNT, CDR2 FRNRAP. The junction had 5 bases not matched to a gene; V was cut back by 4 bases and J by 2 bases. CDR3 size: 15 residues. The CDR3 loop reads CASGSRDRGPYEQYF. DNA of the CDR3: TGTGCTAGTGGTTCTCGGGACAGGGGTCCCTACGAGCAGTACTTC.

This clone was recorded a few times. CDR3 in DNA: TGTGCCAGCGAGGGAAGAGGGAGGGATGAGCAGTTCTTC. Translating it yields CASEGRGRDEQFF. The V call is TRBV27, the J call TRBJ2-1; 7 bases align to TRBD2. The V and J ends lost 8 bases and 8 bases, in that order; junction bases with no gene match: 9. CDR1 MNHEY and CDR2 SMNVEV come from the germline V gene (reference sequence). The CDR3 runs 13 residues.

The gene calls are TRBV11-3 and TRBJ2-7, with 10 nucleotides matching TRBD2. CDR1 is SGHNT and CDR2 is YENEEA in the germline V gene. This CDR3 comprises 14 residues. After removal of 3 bases from V and 3 bases from J, the junction contained 2 bases not matched to a gene. DNA for the CDR3: TGTGCCAGCAGCTTCCTAGCGGGAGACTACGAGCAGTACTTC. It specifies CASSFLAGDYEQYF.

The chain recombines TRBV3-1 (or the pseudogene TRBV3-2) with TRBJ1-4, with 7 bases identical to TRBD1. The V gene's germline CDR1 is LGHDT and CDR2 YNNKEL (reference sequence). V was clipped by 7 bases and J by 8 bases; unmatched bases: 10. This CDR3 region has 14 residues. The CDR3 sequence: CASNGGQLPEKLFF. The CDR3, as DNA: TGTGCCAGCAACGGGGGACAGTTGCCAGAAAAACTGTTTTTT.

This chain joins TRBV5-4 and TRBJ1-1; 8 positions match TRBD1. CDR3 length equals 14 residues. V gave up 2 bases and J gave up 6 bases; unmatched junction bases: 6. Per the germline V gene, CDR1 is SGHNT and CDR2 is YYREEE (reference sequence). CDR3 region: CASSFGQGLSEAFF. Written as DNA, the CDR3 is TGTGCCAGCAGCTTTGGACAGGGTCTTTCTGAAGCTTTCTTT.